This TCR beta chain originates from a study of early T cells in non-severe SARS-CoV-2 infection. Study-level background: The input, bulk RNA from unsorted whole blood, was sequenced, and chains were unpaired.

TCRdb recomputed calls from the 5' RACE reads with MiXCR, one row per CDR3 protein. Here the sample spans approximately 32,000 distinct CDR3 sequences, around 4.1% being singletons. This CDR3 region has 14 residues. The ends lost 5 bases at V and 7 bases at J; junction bases unmatched: 6. In germline, CDR1 is WNHNN, CDR2 SYGVQD (reference sequence). The study's findings and limits: The matching step, a VDJdb search, favored anti-spike CD8 responses and missed private and CD4 specificities.

This clonotype occurred a few times. Its antigen is undetermined. This TCR came from an adult who was a healthcare worker with PCR-confirmed SARS-CoV-2 infection or an uninfected control (not recorded which). Sample: whole blood. The chain has TRBV10-1 and TRBJ2-2; TRBD2 agrees at 8 bases. The CDR3: CASSSGTRIGELFF. The CDR3 bases are TGCGCCAGCAGTTCCGGGACTAGAATCGGGGAGCTGTTTTTT.